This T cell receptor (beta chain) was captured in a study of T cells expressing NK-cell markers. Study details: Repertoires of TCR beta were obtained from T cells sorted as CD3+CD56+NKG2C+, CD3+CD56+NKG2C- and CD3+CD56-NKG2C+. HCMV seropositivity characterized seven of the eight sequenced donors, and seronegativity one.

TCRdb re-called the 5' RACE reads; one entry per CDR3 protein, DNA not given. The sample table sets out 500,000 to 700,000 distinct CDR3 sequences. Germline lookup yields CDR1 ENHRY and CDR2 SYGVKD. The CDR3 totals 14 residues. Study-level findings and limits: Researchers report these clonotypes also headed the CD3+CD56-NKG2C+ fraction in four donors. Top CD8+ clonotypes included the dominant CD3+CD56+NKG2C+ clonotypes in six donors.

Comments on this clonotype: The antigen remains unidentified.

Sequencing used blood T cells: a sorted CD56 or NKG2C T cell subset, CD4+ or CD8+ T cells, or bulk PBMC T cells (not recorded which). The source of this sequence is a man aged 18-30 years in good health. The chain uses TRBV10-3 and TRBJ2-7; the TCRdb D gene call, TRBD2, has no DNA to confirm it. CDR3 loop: CAISGLAGIYEQYF.